This T cell receptor (beta chain) originates from a study of metastatic and nonmetastatic thyroid tumors. Overall study: Repertoires of blood and of tissue (tumor or nodule) from malignant and benign thyroid patients were compared. Study results and caveats: Relative to benign nodules, malignant thyroid tumors were reportedly characterized by significantly elevated TCR beta diversity in blood and tumor.

V was pared by 5 bases and J by 2 bases, with 10 bases between. This CDR3 region has 14 residues. Germline loops: CDR1 KGHDR, CDR2 SFDVKD. Not a single patient had been given any form of treatment at any point before undergoing thyroid surgery. This clone was seen at least ten times. Its target is unknown. TCRdb re-called the PCR reads with MiXCR. The repertoire has about 40,000 clones, over 9.5% of them found once; the top ten carry roughly 25%. The sequence came from a female donor with papillary thyroid cancer or a benign thyroid nodule (not recorded which). Some clones in this sample may be carry-over from other donors' samples. The rearrangement links TRBV24-1 to TRBJ2-3; no firm D call. Material: blood. The CDR3 DNA is TGTGCCACCAGTGGTTTCGGTTCCACAGATACGCAGTATTTT. Its translation: CATSGFGSTDTQYF.